Each of the 12 T cell receptor beta chains below was sequenced from the same sample in a study of T cells after yellow fever vaccination. TCRdb called the 5' RACE reads again in MiXCR, with one record for every CDR3 protein. The sample holds under 250,000 distinct CDR3 sequences; approximately 3.2% are singletons and the top ten take approximately 3%. Sequenced material: CD4+ T cells sorted from PBMCs, taken 10 days after the yellow fever booster vaccination. These receptors originate from a man aged 18 to 30 who received the YFV17D yellow fever vaccine.

This rearrangement joins TRBV9 to TRBJ1-3; a possible D gene is TRBD1 (6 bases). CDR3 length: 14 residues. Germline CDR1 is SGDLS and CDR2 is YYNGEE. V lost 0 bases, J lost 11 bases, and 15 bases lay in between. The chain's CDR3 is CASSVATGPAAIYF. Written as DNA, the CDR3 is TGTGCCAGCAGCGTAGCTACAGGGCCCGCGGCCATATATTTT.

This clonotype was detected a few times. The chain recombines TRBV2 with TRBJ1-4; 8 bases line up with TRBD1. Germline V gene data show CDR1 as SNHLY and CDR2 as FYNNEI. The V segment lost 7 bases and the J segment 5 bases; nucleotides outside the gene matches: 6. The CDR3 runs to 14 residues. The chain's CDR3 is CASIGHRGNEKLFF. The CDR3 DNA follows: TGTGCCAGCATTGGTCACAGGGGGAATGAAAAACTGTTTTTT.

This clonotype was counted only a few times. The J gene is TRBJ2-6, the V gene TRBV5-4; perhaps TRBD1 as D (5 bases). V was trimmed by 3 bases and J by 3 bases, leaving 10 bases between them. The CDR3 is 15 residues long. The germline CDR1 and CDR2 sequences are SGHNT and YYREEE (reference sequence). The CDR3 sequence is CASSSPGLGANVLTF. The DNA for the CDR3 is TGTGCCAGCAGCTCGCCAGGGCTTGGGGCCAACGTCCTGACTTTC. The entire variable domain, with the rest obtained from reference TRBV5-4 and TRBJ2-6, is as follows: ETGVTQSPTHLIKTRGQQVTLRCSSQSGHNTVSWYQQALGQGPQFIFQYYREEENGRGNFPPRFSGLQFPNYSSELNVNALELDDSALYLCASSSPGLGANVLTFGAGSRLTVL.

The table lists this clonotype with many counts. This chain joins TRBV3-1 and TRBJ2-5, with D possibly matching TRBD1 (6 bases). Germline-derived CDR1 and CDR2 are LGHDT and YNNKEL (reference sequence). Trimming stripped 4 bases from V and 5 bases from J, with 20 bases between. The CDR3 loop spans 16 amino acids. This CDR3 reads CASSPRLRGHGETQYF. CDR3 DNA: TGTGCCAGCAGCCCCAGACTTCGGGGACATGGGGAGACCCAGTACTTC.

This clonotype has at least ten counts. The CDR3 nucleotides are TGCGCCAGCAGCGTGGGACTAGCGGGGAATATAAATGAGCAGTTCTTC. It codes for CASSVGLAGNINEQFF. V usage is TRBV5-1 and J usage is TRBJ2-1, with 13 bases fitting TRBD2. The junction had 8 bases not matched to a gene; V was cut back by 4 bases and J by 7 bases. The CDR3 runs to 16 residues. The germline CDR1 and CDR2 sequences are SGHRS and YFSETQ.

This clonotype was seen at least ten times. The chain uses TRBV19 and TRBJ1-5, with TRBD1 matching over 9 bases. The V and J ends lost 4 bases and 4 bases, in that order; junction bases with no gene match: 5. This CDR3 is 15 amino acids long. CDR1 is LNHDA and CDR2 is SQIVND in the germline V gene (reference sequence). Here the CDR3 DNA reads TGTGCCAGTAGTAGACCGGGACAGGGAAATCAGCCCCAGCATTTT. It yields the protein CASSRPGQGNQPQHF.

The chain uses TRBV27 and TRBJ2-5; possibly TRBD1 for D (6 bases). The CDR3 totals 14 residues. With 5 bases removed from V and 2 bases from J, the gap between germline ends came to 12 bases. Germline lookup yields CDR1 MNHEY and CDR2 SMNVEV (reference sequence). CDR3 nucleotide sequence: TGTGCCAGCAGTCCCATGAGGGGGCAAGAGACCCAGTACTTC. This gives the protein CASSPMRGQETQYF.

This clonotype was seen many times. The gene calls are TRBV7-2 and TRBJ2-1; D remains ambiguous. Germline loops: CDR1 SGHTA, CDR2 FQGNSA. The CDR3 length is 11 residues. Between the trimmed V and J ends, which lost 1 base and 10 bases, there was a span of 5 bases. The CDR3 is CASSLDSEQFF. CDR3 DNA: TGTGCCAGCAGCTTAGATAGCGAGCAGTTCTTC.

This clonotype was found a few times. The chain recombines TRBV2 with TRBJ2-1, with D unclear. Trimming took off 7 bases at V and 7 bases at J, with 5 bases between the two ends. There are 10 residues in the CDR3. The germline CDR1 and CDR2 sequences are SNHLY and FYNNEI. CDR3 bases: TGTGCCAGCAATCGGAATGAGCAGTTCTTC. Translated: CASNRNEQFF.

In its sample, this clonotype was seen many times. The genes are TRBV5-1 and TRBJ1-2, with unresolved D. The CDR3 loop spans 14 amino acids. Trimming shortened V by 0 bases and J by 2 bases, and 8 bases separated the two germline ends. CDR1 and CDR2 from the germline V gene are SGHRS and YFSETQ. The CDR3 reads CASSLEAGNYGYTF. As DNA, the CDR3 is TGCGCCAGCAGCTTGGAGGCCGGGAACTATGGCTACACCTTC. Variable domain in full (rest from reference TRBV5-1 and TRBJ1-2): KAGVTQTPRYLIKTRGQQVTLSCSPISGHRSVSWYQQTPGQGLQFLFEYFSETQRNKGNFPGRFSGRQFSNSRSEMNVSTLELGDSALYLCASSLEAGNYGYTFGSGTRLTVV.

This clonotype has more than one count but fewer than ten. This sequence joins TRBV5-4 and TRBJ2-5, with 10 bases aligning to TRBD2. After removal of 0 bases from V and 4 bases from J, the junction contained 6 bases not matched to a gene. From germline, CDR1 is SGHNT and CDR2 YYREEE (reference sequence). This CDR3 comprises 16 residues. CDR3 in amino acids: CASSLAGSGGLETQYF. The CDR3 region has the DNA TGTGCCAGCAGCTTGGCGGGTAGCGGGGGGTTAGAGACCCAGTACTTC. The full variable domain, with the rest looked up from reference TRBV5-4 and TRBJ2-5, is ETGVTQSPTHLIKTRGQQVTLRCSSQSGHNTVSWYQQALGQGPQFIFQYYREEENGRGNFPPRFSGLQFPNYSSELNVNALELDDSALYLCASSLAGSGGLETQYFGPGTRLLVL.

This clonotype occurred many times. DNA for the CDR3: TGCAGCGTTCGGGAGGGCCCCACAGATACGCAGTATTTT. This gives the protein CSVREGPTDTQYF. The V gene is TRBV29-1, the J gene TRBJ2-3, with 8 bases aligning to TRBD2. V lost 5 bases to trimming and J lost 2 bases; unmatched junction nucleotides: 3. From germline, CDR1 is SQVTM and CDR2 ANQGSEA. The CDR3 has 13 residues.